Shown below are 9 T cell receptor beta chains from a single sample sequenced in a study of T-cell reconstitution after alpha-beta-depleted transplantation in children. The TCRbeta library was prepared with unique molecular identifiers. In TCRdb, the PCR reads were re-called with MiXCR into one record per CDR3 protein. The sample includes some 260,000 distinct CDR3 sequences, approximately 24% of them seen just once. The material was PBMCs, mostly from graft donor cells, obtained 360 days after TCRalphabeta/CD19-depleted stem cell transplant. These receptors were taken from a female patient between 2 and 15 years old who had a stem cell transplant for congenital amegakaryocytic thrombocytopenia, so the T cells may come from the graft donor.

In nucleotides, the CDR3 is TGTGCCAGCAGCTTCTGGAGGACTAGCAAGGCTGAGCAGTTCTTC. Its protein is CASSFWRTSKAEQFF. The chain joins TRBV11-2 to TRBJ2-1; TRBD2 agrees at 8 bases. The J segment lost 9 bases and the V segment lost 3 bases, leaving 10 bases of the junction unmatched. This CDR3 is 15 amino acids long. Germline lookup yields CDR1 SGHAT and CDR2 FQNNGV.

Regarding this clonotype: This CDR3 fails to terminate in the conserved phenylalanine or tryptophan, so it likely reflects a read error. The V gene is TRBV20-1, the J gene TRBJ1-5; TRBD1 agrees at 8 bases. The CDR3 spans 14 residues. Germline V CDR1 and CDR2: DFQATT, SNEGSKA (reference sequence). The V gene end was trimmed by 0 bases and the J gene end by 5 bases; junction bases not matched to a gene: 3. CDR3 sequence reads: CSARDQGAHQPQHC. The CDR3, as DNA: TGCAGTGCTAGAGATCAGGGGGCCCATCAGCCCCAGCATTGT.

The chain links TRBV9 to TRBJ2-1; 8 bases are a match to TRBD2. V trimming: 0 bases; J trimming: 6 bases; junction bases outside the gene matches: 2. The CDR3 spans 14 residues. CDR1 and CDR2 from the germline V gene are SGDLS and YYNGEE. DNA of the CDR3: TGTGCCAGCAGCGTAGCTAGCGGGTTCAATGAGCAGTTCTTC. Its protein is CASSVASGFNEQFF.

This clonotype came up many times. DNA of the CDR3: TGCGCCAGCAGTTTCAGGTCAACGAACACCGGGGAGCTGTTTTTT. This encodes CASSFRSTNTGELFF. This chain uses TRBV23-1 with TRBJ2-2; no clear D gene. TRBV23-1 is classed as an ORF, of uncertain function. Between the trimmed V and J ends, which lost 5 bases and 0 bases, there was a span of 10 bases. The CDR3 extends over 15 amino acids.

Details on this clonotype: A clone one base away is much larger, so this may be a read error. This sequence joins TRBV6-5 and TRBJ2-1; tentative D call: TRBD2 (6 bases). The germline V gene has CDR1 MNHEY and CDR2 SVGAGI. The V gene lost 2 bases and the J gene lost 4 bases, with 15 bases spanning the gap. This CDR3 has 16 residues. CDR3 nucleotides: TGTGCCAGCAGTTACGGGATCGTGAGCGGGTACAATGAGCAGTTCTTC. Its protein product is CASSYGIVSGYNEQFF.

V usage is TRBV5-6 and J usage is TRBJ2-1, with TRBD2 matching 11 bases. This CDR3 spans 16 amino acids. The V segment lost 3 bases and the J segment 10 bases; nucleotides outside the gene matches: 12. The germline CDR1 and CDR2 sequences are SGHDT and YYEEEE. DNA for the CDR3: TGTGCCAGCAGCTATAGCGGGGGGGGGCTCAGGGGCGAGCAGTTCTTC. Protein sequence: CASSYSGGGLRGEQFF.

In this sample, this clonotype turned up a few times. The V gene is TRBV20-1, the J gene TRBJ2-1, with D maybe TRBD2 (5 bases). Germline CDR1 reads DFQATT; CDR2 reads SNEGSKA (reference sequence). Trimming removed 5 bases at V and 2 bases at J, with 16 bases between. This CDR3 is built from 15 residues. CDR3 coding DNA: TGCAGTGCTGAGCCGGGTACTAGAGCCTACAATGAGCAGTTCTTC. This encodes CSAEPGTRAYNEQFF.

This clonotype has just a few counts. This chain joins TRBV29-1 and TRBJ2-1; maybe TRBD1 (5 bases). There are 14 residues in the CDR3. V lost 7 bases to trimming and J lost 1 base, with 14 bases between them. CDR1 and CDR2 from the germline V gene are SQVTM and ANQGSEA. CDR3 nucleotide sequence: TGCAGCGAAACACCTTCAGGGTCCTACAATGAGCAGTTCTTC. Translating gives CSETPSGSYNEQFF.

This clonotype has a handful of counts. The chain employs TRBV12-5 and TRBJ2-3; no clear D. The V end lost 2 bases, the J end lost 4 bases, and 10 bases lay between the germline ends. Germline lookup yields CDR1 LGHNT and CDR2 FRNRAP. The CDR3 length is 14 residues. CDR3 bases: TGTGCTAGTGGTTTGCCTCAATCCCCAGATACGCAGTATTTT. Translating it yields CASGLPQSPDTQYF.